This T cell receptor beta chain was captured by sequencing in a study of T cells after yellow fever vaccination (dated by TCRdb to 2018 to 2020). A note on the overall study: The SMART-Seq v4 Ultra Low Input RNA kit was used to prepare libraries from fractions with low cell numbers. Blood was drawn at multiple timepoints before and after primary and secondary immunization, with bulk PBMC replicates and cell subsets isolated. Two healthy male donors made up the cohort, one aged 18 to 29 years and the other aged 30 to 40 years. To follow T-cell clones before and after primary and booster YFV17D yellow fever vaccination, bulk TCR alpha and beta repertoires were sequenced over time. Study-level results and caveats: The study included only a couple of donors, which limits how far the findings can be generalized. A small share of clonotypes occurred in both CD4 and CD8 compartments, likely arising from convergent recombination. Because abundant contaminating clonotypes from the bulk population could be contained in FACS-sorted repertoires, computational filtering was required. Most clones expanded after primary vaccination were re-detected after the booster (about 95% of CD4 and approximately 85% of CD8), suggesting broad memory maintenance. The secondary T-cell response was weaker than the primary response but faster, peaking on day 5 instead of day 15.

TCR cDNA was synthesized by 5'RACE template switching, through which a universal primer site and unique molecular identifiers were introduced. cDNA synthesis was primed from both the TCR alpha and TCR beta constant segments. Libraries were amplified in two PCR steps, with sample barcodes and sequencing adapters added in the second step. Sequencing of libraries was performed on Illumina HiSeq 2500 (2x100 bp) or NovaSeq (2x150 bp). The authors' pipeline ran thus. MIGEC was used to demultiplex reads and collapse the reads into UMI consensus sequences, and MiXCR was used for V(D)J alignment. Clonotypes responding to the vaccine were identified with edgeR on replicate PBMC samples, with the criteria of FDR below 0.01 and a log2 fold change above 5 up to day 15. CD4 or CD8 identity was assigned to each bulk clonotype according to whether the clonotype was present at higher abundance in the sequenced CD4 repertoire or the sequenced CD8 repertoire. In-frame beta chains were kept once TCRdb had trimmed the public reads at Q25 with fastp and called clones with MiXCR. Each entry merges the rows of one CDR3 protein and shows their most common DNA and genes. TCRdb, rather than the study authors, made the V and J calls. Across this sample there are 150,000 to 200,000 distinct CDR3 sequences, with 5.5% to 7.5% seen only once. Less than 3% of the sample comes from the top ten.

In its sample, this clonotype was seen a few times. It lacks a known antigen. No base-level quality is on record; no much larger clone is a single base apart. Per the publication, the treatment or condition label means: live attenuated yellow fever vaccine strain. A standard Ficoll-Paque protocol was used to isolate PBMCs from peripheral blood. Dynabeads CD4 and CD8 positive selection kits were used to isolate CD4 and CD8 T-cell fractions. TriZol was used to extract RNA from bulk PBMCs, from CD4 and CD8 fractions, and from dextramer-positive and dextramer-negative fractions. The TCR was taken from a man aged 18 to 30 who received the YFV17D yellow fever vaccine. Sample: CD4+ T cells sorted from PBMCs, taken on the day of the first yellow fever vaccination.

The base sequence is TGTGCCAGCAGCTTAGAGGGGCCCCCTAGCACAGATACGCAGTATTTT. It translates as CASSLEGPPSTDTQYF. The V and J genes are TRBV7-2 and TRBJ2-3, with a weak D call of TRBD1 (5 bases match). CDR1 and CDR2, per the germline V gene, are SGHTA and FQGNSA. The CDR3 spans 16 residues, from the cysteine through the phenylalanine. Here the CDR3 DNA is all that survives: 48 bases in frame from base 1. The junction shows trimming of 1 base on V and 0 bases on J, plus 11 bases between the germline ends. Supplemented by the reference TRBV7-2 and TRBJ2-3 proteins around the CDR3, the complete variable domain is GAGVSQSPSNKVTEKGKDVELRCDPISGHTALYWYRQSLGQGLEFLIYFQGNSAPDKSGLPSDRFSAERTGGSVSTLTIQRTQQEDSAVYLCASSLEGPPSTDTQYFGPGTRLTVL.